This paragraph reports one T cell receptor beta chain. The table came from immunoSEQ multiplex PCR; TCRdb's copy has only in-frame clones and leaves some out. The table records more than 250,000 clones, roughly 86% of them present only once. Germline lookup yields CDR1 LGHNT and CDR2 FRNRAP. V lost 6 bases, J lost 1 base, and 7 bases lay in between. The CDR3 extends over 13 amino acids. This sample is part of a study of blood T cell repertoires in COVID-19. V is TRBV12-5 and J is TRBJ1-5; D gene uncertain. This sequence was found in a human donor in a cohort sampled during active COVID-19. Material: peripheral blood. Here the CDR3 reads CASGGWSNQPQHF. In DNA form, the CDR3 reads TGTGCTAGTGGGGGCTGGAGCAATCAGCCCCAGCATTTT.